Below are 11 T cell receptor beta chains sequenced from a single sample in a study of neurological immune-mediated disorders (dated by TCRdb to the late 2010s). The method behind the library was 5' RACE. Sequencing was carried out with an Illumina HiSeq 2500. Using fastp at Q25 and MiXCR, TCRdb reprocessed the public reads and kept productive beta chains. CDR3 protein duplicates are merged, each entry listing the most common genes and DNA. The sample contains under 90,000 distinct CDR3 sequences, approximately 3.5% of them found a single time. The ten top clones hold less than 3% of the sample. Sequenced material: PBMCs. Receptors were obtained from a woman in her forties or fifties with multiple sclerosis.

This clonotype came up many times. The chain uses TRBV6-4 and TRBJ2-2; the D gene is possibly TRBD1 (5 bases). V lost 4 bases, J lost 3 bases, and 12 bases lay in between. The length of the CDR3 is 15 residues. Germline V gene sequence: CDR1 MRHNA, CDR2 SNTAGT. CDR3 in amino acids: CASSVGASDTGELFF. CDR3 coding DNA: TGTGCCAGCAGTGTTGGGGCATCGGACACCGGGGAGCTGTTTTTT.

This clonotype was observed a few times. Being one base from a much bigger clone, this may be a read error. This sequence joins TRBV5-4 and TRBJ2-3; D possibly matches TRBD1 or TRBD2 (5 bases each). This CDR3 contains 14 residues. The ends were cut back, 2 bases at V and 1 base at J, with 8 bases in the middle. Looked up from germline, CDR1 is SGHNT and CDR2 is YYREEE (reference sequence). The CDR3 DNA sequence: TGTGCCAGCAGCTTAGGGACCCGCACAGATACGCAGTATTTT. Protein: CASSLGTRTDTQYF.

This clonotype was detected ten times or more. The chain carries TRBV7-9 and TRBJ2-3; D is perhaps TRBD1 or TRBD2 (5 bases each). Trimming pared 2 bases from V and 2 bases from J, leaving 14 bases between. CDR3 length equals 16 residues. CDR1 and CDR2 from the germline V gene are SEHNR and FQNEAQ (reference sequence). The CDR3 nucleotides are TGTGCCAGCAGCTTAAGAGGGGCAGGCTTCACAGATACGCAGTATTTT. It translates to CASSLRGAGFTDTQYF.

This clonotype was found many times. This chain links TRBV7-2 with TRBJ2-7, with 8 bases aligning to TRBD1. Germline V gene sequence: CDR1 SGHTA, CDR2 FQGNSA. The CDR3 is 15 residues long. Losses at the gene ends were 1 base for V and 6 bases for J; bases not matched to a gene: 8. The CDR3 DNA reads TGTGCCAGCAGCTTAGTGGGGACAGGCCAGGGCGAGCAGTACTTC. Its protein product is CASSLVGTGQGEQYF.

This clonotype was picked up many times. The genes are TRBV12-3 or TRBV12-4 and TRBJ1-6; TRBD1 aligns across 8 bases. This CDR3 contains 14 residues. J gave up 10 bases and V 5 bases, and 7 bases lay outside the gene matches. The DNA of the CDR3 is TGTGCCAGCAGTGTAGGACAGGGCGGATCACCCCTCCACTTT. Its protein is CASSVGQGGSPLHF.

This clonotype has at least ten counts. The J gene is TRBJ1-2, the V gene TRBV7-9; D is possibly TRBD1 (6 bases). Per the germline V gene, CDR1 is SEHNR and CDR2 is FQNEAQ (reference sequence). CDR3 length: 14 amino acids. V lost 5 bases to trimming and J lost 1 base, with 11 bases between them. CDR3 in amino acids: CASSQQGGNYGYTF. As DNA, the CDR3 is TGTGCCAGCAGCCAACAGGGAGGTAACTATGGCTACACCTTC.

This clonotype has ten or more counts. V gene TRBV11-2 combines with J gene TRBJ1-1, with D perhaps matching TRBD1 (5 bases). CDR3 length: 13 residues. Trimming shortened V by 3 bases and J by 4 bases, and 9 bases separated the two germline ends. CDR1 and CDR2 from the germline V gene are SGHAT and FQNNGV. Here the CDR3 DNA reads TGTGCCAGCAGCTTCAGGGTTGTCACTGAAGCTTTCTTT. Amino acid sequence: CASSFRVVTEAFF.

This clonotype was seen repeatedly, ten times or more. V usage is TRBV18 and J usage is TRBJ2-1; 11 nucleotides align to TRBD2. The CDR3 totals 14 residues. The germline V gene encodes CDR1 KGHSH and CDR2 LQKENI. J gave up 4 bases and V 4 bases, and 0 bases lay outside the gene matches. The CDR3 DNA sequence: TGTGCCAGCTCACGACTAGCGGGGTACAATGAGCAGTTCTTC. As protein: CASSRLAGYNEQFF.

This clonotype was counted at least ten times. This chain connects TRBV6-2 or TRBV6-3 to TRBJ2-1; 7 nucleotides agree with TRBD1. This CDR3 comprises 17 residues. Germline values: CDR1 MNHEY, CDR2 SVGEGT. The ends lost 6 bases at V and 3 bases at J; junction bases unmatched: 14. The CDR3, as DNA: TGTGCCAGCAGCAAGCAACCTGCCGGGACAGTCTACAATGAGCAGTTCTTC. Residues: CASSKQPAGTVYNEQFF.

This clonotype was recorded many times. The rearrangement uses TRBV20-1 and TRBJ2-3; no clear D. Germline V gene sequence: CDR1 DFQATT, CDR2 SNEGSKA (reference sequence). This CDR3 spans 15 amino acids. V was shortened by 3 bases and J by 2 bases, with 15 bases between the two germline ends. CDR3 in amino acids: CSARFPQVTTDTQYF. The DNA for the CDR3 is TGCAGTGCTAGGTTTCCTCAGGTTACCACAGATACGCAGTATTTT.

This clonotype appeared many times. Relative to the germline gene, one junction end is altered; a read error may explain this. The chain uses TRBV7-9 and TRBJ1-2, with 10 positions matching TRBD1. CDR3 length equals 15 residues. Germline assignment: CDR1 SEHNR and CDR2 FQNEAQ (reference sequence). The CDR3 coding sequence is TGTGCCAGCAGCCCATTGGGACAGGGGAACTATGGCTACACTTTC. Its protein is CASSPLGQGNYGYTF.